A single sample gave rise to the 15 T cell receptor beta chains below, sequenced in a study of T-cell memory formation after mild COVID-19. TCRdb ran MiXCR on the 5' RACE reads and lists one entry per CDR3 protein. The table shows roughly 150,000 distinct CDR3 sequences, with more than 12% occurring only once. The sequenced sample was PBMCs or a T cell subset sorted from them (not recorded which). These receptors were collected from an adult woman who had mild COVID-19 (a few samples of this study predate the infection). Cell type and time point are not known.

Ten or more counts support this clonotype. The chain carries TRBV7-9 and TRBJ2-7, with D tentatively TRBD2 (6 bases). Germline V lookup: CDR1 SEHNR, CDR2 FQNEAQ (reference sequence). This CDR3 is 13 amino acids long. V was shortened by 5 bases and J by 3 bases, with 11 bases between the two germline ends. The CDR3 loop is CASSARDFYEQYF. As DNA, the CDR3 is TGTGCCAGCAGCGCCCGGGACTTCTACGAGCAGTACTTC. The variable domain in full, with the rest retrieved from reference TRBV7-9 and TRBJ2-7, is DTGVSQNPRHKITKRGQNVTFRCDPISEHNRLYWYRQTLGQGPEFLTYFQNEAQLEKSRLLSDRFSAERPKGSFSTLEIQRTEQGDSAMYLCASSARDFYEQYFGPGTRLTVT.

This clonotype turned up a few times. The CDR3 protein is CASSYQGAYGYTF. The CDR3 DNA follows: TGTGCCAGCAGTTACCAGGGGGCCTATGGCTACACCTTC. This chain connects TRBV6-5 to TRBJ1-2, with 8 bases fitting TRBD1. This CDR3 is built from 13 residues. Looked up from germline, CDR1 is MNHEY and CDR2 is SVGAGI. V dropped 2 bases and J dropped 4; count of bases not matched to a gene: 0.

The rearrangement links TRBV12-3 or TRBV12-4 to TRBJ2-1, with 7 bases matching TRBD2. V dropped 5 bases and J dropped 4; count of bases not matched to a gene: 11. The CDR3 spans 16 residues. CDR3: CASSLLGGRLYNEQFF. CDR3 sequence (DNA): TGTGCCAGCAGTCTCCTAGGCGGGAGACTGTACAATGAGCAGTTCTTC.

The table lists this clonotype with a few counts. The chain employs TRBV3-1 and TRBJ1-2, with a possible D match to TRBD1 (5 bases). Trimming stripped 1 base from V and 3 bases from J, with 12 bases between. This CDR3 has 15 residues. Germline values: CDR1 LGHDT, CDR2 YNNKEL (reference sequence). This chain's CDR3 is CASSQGFTGDYGYTF. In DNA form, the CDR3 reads TGTGCCAGCAGCCAAGGTTTTACGGGGGACTATGGCTACACCTTC.

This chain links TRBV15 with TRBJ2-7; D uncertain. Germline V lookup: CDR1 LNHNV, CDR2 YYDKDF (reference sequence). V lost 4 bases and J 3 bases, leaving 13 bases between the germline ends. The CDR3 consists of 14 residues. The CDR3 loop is CATSISEGSYEQYF. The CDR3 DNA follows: TGTGCCACCAGCATCTCCGAAGGTAGCTACGAGCAGTACTTC. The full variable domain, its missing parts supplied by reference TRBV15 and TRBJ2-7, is DAMVIQNPRYQVTQFGKPVTLSCSQTLNHNVMYWYQQKSSQAPKLLFHYYDKDFNNEADTPDNFQSRRPNTSFCFLDIRSPGLGDTAMYLCATSISEGSYEQYFGPGTRLTVT.

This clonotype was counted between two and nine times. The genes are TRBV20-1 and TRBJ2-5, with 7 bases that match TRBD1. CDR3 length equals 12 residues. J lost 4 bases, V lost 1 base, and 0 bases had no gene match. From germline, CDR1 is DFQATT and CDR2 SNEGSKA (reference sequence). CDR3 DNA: TGCAGTGCTAGAGCAGGGGGAGAGACCCAGTACTTC. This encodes CSARAGGETQYF.

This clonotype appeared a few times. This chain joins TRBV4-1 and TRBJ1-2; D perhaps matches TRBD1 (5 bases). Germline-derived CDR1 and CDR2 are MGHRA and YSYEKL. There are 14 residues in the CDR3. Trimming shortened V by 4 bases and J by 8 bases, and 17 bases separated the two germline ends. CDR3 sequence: CASSPEARDAGYTF. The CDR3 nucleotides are TGCGCCAGCAGCCCTGAGGCCAGGGATGCGGGCTACACCTTC.

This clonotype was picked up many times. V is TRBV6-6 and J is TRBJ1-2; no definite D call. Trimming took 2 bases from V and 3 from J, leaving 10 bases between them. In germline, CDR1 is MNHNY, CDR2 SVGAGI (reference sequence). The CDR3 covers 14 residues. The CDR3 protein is CASSYGVDDYGYTF. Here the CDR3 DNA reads TGTGCCAGCAGTTACGGTGTAGATGACTATGGCTACACCTTC.

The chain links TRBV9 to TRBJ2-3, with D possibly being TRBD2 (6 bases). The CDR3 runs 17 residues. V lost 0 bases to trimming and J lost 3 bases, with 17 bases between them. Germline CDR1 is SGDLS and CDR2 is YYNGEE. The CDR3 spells CASSVALSSGGTDTQYF. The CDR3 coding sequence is TGTGCCAGCAGCGTAGCCCTGTCCAGTGGAGGGACAGATACGCAGTATTTT.

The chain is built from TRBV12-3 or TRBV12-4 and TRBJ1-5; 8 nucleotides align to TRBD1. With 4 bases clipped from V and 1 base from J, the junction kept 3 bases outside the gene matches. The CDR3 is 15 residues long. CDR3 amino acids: CASSSTGVSNQPQHF. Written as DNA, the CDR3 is TGTGCCAGCAGTTCGACAGGGGTGAGCAATCAGCCCCAGCATTTT.

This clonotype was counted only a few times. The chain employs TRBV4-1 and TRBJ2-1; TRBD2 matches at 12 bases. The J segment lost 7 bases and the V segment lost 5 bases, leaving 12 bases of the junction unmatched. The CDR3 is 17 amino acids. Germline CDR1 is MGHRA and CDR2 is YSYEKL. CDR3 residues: CASSSTPSGGARNEQFF. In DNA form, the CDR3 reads TGCGCCAGCAGCTCCACTCCTAGCGGGGGGGCCAGGAATGAGCAGTTCTTC.

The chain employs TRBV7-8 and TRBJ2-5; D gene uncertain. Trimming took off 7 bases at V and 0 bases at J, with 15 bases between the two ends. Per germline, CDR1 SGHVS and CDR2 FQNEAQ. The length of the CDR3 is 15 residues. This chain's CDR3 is CASNLLYGYQETQYF. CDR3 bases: TGTGCCAGCAATCTCTTGTATGGGTACCAAGAGACCCAGTACTTC.

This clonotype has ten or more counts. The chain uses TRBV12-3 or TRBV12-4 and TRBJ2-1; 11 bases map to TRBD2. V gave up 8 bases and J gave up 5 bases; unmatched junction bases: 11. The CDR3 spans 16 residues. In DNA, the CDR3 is TGTGCCAGCTCCCTGTTAGCGGGGGGGCCTAACAATGAGCAGTTCTTC. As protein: CASSLLAGGPNNEQFF.

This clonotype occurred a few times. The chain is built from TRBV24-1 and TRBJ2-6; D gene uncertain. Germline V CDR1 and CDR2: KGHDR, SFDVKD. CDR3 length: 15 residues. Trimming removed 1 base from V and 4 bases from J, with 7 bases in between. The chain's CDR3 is CATSDFLSGANVLTF. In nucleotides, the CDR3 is TGTGCCACCAGTGATTTTTTGTCGGGGGCCAACGTCCTGACTTTC.

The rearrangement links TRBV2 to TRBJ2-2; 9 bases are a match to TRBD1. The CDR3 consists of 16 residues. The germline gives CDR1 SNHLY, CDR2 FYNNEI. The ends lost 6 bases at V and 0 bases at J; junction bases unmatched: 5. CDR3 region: CASRPTGGANTGELFF. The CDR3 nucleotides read TGTGCCAGCAGACCCACAGGGGGCGCGAACACCGGGGAGCTGTTTTTT. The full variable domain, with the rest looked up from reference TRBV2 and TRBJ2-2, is EPEVTQTPSHQVTQMGQEVILRCVPISNHLYFYWYRQILGQKVEFLVSFYNNEISEKSEIFDDQFSVERPDGSNFTLKIRSTKLEDSAMYFCASRPTGGANTGELFFGEGSRLTVL.